This T cell receptor (beta chain) is from a study of blood T cell repertoires in COVID-19. Study overall: Whether acute or convalescent, the COVID-19 samples came from the United States, Italy and Spain.

Using immunoSEQ multiplex PCR, the repertoire was profiled, and TCRdb retains in-frame clones only, with some absent. The table includes about 410,000 clones, roughly 91% detected once. Germline CDR1 is MNHNS and CDR2 is SASEGT. V was clipped by 3 bases and J by 4 bases, with 13 bases between them. The CDR3 spans 15 residues. This chain uses TRBV6-1 with TRBJ1-3, with D tentatively TRBD1 (5 bases). The receptor was isolated from a young man who had recovered from COVID-19. The specimen sequenced was PBMCs or T cells enriched from blood (not recorded which). The CDR3 is CASSETTARGNTIYF. The CDR3 DNA reads TGTGCCAGCAGTGAGACGACAGCTAGGGGAAACACCATATATTTT.